The 10 T cell receptor beta chains presented below share a single source sample, sequenced in a study of blood T cell repertoires in COVID-19. The method was immunoSEQ multiplex PCR; TCRdb's version includes in-frame clones alone and lacks a portion of them. The sample holds some 200,000 clones, 87% seen once. The source material was PBMCs or T cells enriched from blood (not recorded which). The receptors originated from a man between 18 and 29 years old with acute COVID-19.

The V call is TRBV19, the J call TRBJ2-7, with 7 positions matching TRBD1. From germline, CDR1 is LNHDA and CDR2 SQIVND (reference sequence). The CDR3 is made up of 12 amino acids. Losses at the gene ends were 6 bases for V and 6 bases for J; bases not matched to a gene: 5. The DNA for the CDR3 is TGTGCCAGTAGACAAAACAGGGGCGAGCAGTACTTC. Encoded protein: CASRQNRGEQYF. The full variable domain, with the rest looked up from reference TRBV19 and TRBJ2-7, is DGGITQSPKYLFRKEGQNVTLSCEQNLNHDAMYWYRQDPGQGLRLIYYSQIVNDFQKGDIAEGYSVSREKKESFPLTVTSAQKNPTAFYLCASRQNRGEQYFGPGTRLTVT.

The chain has TRBV21-1 and TRBJ1-5. TRBV21-1 is marked as a pseudogene. The CDR3 is 11 residues long. Here the CDR3 DNA reads TGTGCCAGCAGCAAATCTAGGCCCCAGCATTTT. Translated, it gives CASSKSRPQHF.

The rearrangement links TRBV10-3 to TRBJ2-2; TRBD2 aligns across 9 bases. The CDR3 is 16 residues long. The germline CDR1 and CDR2 sequences are ENHRY and SYGVKD. Germline trimming cut 8 bases from V and 2 bases from J; bases unmatched to any gene: 9. CDR3 protein: CAIALAGTINTGELFF. CDR3 DNA sequence: TGTGCCATCGCGCTAGCGGGGACTATTAACACCGGGGAGCTGTTTTTT.

The chain carries TRBV6-2 or TRBV6-3 and TRBJ2-5, with TRBD2 matching over 10 bases. J gave up 1 base and V 2 bases, and 4 bases lay outside the gene matches. The CDR3 extends over 16 amino acids. The germline V gene encodes CDR1 MNHEY and CDR2 SVGEGT. The DNA of the CDR3 is TGTGCCAGCAGTTACGGAGCGGGAGGGCCCCAAGAGACCCAGTACTTC. This codes for CASSYGAGGPQETQYF.

This clone was picked up one time. V gene TRBV5-8 combines with J gene TRBJ2-4, with unresolved D. The CDR3 has 14 residues. V lost 7 bases and J lost 3, with 14 bases in between. Germline CDR1 SGHTS, CDR2 YDEGEE. DNA for the CDR3: TGTGCCAGCTCCCCAACGCTCTACAAAAACATTCAGTACTTC. Residues: CASSPTLYKNIQYF.

The chain has TRBV6-1 and TRBJ1-2, with 7 bases matching TRBD1. The CDR3 runs 17 residues. The germline V gene encodes CDR1 MNHNS and CDR2 SASEGT. With 4 bases clipped from V and 0 bases from J, the junction kept 11 bases outside the gene matches. CDR3 loop: CASSAGLNRGSNYGYTF. The CDR3 DNA reads as TGTGCCAGCAGTGCCGGACTTAACAGGGGATCTAACTATGGCTACACCTTC.

V is TRBV5-4 and J is TRBJ1-1; TRBD1 matches at 9 bases. Germline trimming cut 1 base from V and 10 bases from J; bases unmatched to any gene: 5. CDR1 SGHNT and CDR2 YYREEE come from the germline V gene (reference sequence). This CDR3 is 13 amino acids long. In DNA, the CDR3 is TGTGCCAGCAGCTTGCGGGGACAGGGAAGAGCTTTCTTT. It specifies CASSLRGQGRAFF.

V and J are TRBV7-2 and TRBJ2-1; D is undetermined. V gave up 0 bases and J gave up 2 bases, with 14 bases separating them. Germline values: CDR1 SGHTA, CDR2 FQGNSA. This CDR3 region has 17 residues. CDR3 region: CASSLASTAYAYNEQFF. CDR3 in DNA: TGTGCCAGCAGCTTAGCCTCTACCGCCTACGCCTACAATGAGCAGTTCTTC.

The chain uses TRBV28 and TRBJ2-7, with D tentatively TRBD1 (6 bases). Germline CDR1 is MDHEN and CDR2 is SYDVKM. CDR3 size: 15 residues. V dropped 7 bases and J dropped 0 bases, with 16 bases sitting between them. The CDR3 coding sequence is TGTGCCAGCAACGGACAGCAACTCACCTCCTACGAGCAGTACTTC. Protein product: CASNGQQLTSYEQYF.

Only one count was recorded for this clone. The chain is built from TRBV29-1 and TRBJ2-7; D perhaps matches TRBD2 (5 bases). There are 14 residues in the CDR3. V lost 3 bases and J lost 1, with 13 bases in between. Germline assignment: CDR1 SQVTM and CDR2 ANQGSEA. Written as DNA, the CDR3 is TGCAGCGTTGACTCGGGGAGTGGGTCCTACGAGCAGTACTTC. This translates into CSVDSGSGSYEQYF.